The rows below give T cell receptor beta chains drawn from one sample of a study of beta chain features in type 1 diabetes. Clones were sequenced by immunoSEQ multiplex PCR, and TCRdb holds only the in-frame ones, with some missing. The data contain around 310,000 clones, approximately 10% of them singletons. Sequencing used naive CD4+ T cells from blood. The receptors were gathered from a woman aged 30 to 39 in good health. Both conserved end residues are part of each CDR3. D genes are given only for firm matches. Not all rows give a size; the values are once, few, many and, for expanded clones, a class.

few,TRBV10-3,TRBJ2-1,13,TRBD1,TGTGCCATCAATGGACAGGGCAACAATGAGCAGTTCTTC,CAINGQGNNEQFF
.,TRBV7-2,TRBJ1-5,14,.,TGTGCCAGCAGCCCGCAGGGTAGCAATCAGCCCCAGCATTTT,CASSPQGSNQPQHF
few,TRBV15,TRBJ2-3,13,.,TGTGCCACCAGCAGAGTCCCTCCAGATACGCAGTATTTT,CATSRVPPDTQYF
few,TRBV4-3,TRBJ2-3,11,.,TGCGCCAGCAGCCAAGCTGATACGCAGTATTTT,CASSQADTQYF
few,TRBV9,TRBJ2-1,16,TRBD2,TGTGCCAGCAGCGTCCTAGCGGGAGAGGGCAACAATGAGCAGTTCTTC,CASSVLAGEGNNEQFF
.,TRBV6-5,TRBJ2-1,13,TRBD1,TGTGCCAGCAGTCCGGACAGGGCCGGGGAGCAGTTCTTC,CASSPDRAGEQFF
few,TRBV6-5,TRBJ1-2,14,.,TGTGCCAGCAGTTATCGGGGGTATGACTATGGCTACACCTTC,CASSYRGYDYGYTF
.,TRBV6-6,TRBJ1-5,14,TRBD1,TGTGCCAGCAGTTATACAGGGGAAGGTCAGCCCCAGCATTTT,CASSYTGEGQPQHF
.,TRBV15,TRBJ2-5,12,.,TGTGCCACCAGCAGAGGAGAAAAGACCCAGTACTTC,CATSRGEKTQYF
.,TRBV14,TRBJ2-3,16,.,TGTGCCAGCAGCCAAGATGGCGGGCTATCCACAGATACGCAGTATTTT,CASSQDGGLSTDTQYF
.,TRBV5-1,TRBJ2-5,16,.,TGCGCCAGCAGCTTCCCCCCGTCGGGGATACTAGAGACCCAGTACTTC,CASSFPPSGILETQYF
.,TRBV18,TRBJ2-7,13,.,TGTGCCAGCTCACCCCCGGGAATTAACGAGCAGTACTTC,CASSPPGINEQYF
.,TRBV29-1,TRBJ2-1,12,.,TGCAGCGTTGAATGGGGCGACAATGAGCAGTTCTTC,CSVEWGDNEQFF
few,TRBV5-1,TRBJ2-7,15,.,TGCGCCAGCAGCTTGTCCCGGGATATCCTCTACGAGCAGTACTTC,CASSLSRDILYEQYF
few,TRBV2,TRBJ2-1,15,.,TGTGCCAGCACCTCCCAGGGGCCACGGTACAATGAGCAGTTCTTC,CASTSQGPRYNEQFF
.,TRBV7-2,TRBJ1-4,16,TRBD1,TGTGCCAGCAGCCAGACCGGACAGGGTCCTAATGAAAAACTGTTTTTT,CASSQTGQGPNEKLFF
.,TRBV4-2,TRBJ2-3,16,TRBD2,TGTGCCAGCAGCCAGGGGACGGGAGGGCGGGGAGATACGCAGTATTTT,CASSQGTGGRGDTQYF
few,TRBV2,TRBJ1-5,15,.,TGTGCCAGCAGACCAACAGGGCTCGGCAATCAGCCCCAGCATTTT,CASRPTGLGNQPQHF
.,TRBV10-3,TRBJ2-7,12,.,TGTGCCATCAGTGAGGCCGCTACCGAGCAGTACTTC,CAISEAATEQYF
.,TRBV28,TRBJ1-5,14,.,TGTGCCAGCAGTGGGACTGAGTGGGATCAGCCCCAGCATTTT,CASSGTEWDQPQHF
.,TRBV5-4,TRBJ2-5,13,.,TGTGCCAGTTCCATAGCCACTCAAGAGACCCAGTACTTC,CASSIATQETQYF
few,TRBV15,TRBJ2-1,13,.,TGTGCCACCAGCAGAGATTACGGAGATGAGCAGTTCTTC,CATSRDYGDEQFF
.,TRBV7-2,TRBJ1-2,15,.,TGTGCCAGCAGCCCCCACAGGGAGGGGGGCTATGGCTACACCTTC,CASSPHREGGYGYTF
few,TRBV13,TRBJ2-1,17,TRBD2,TGTGCCAGCAGCTTAGGGGGTAGCGGGAGGGCCTACAATGAGCAGTTCTTC,CASSLGGSGRAYNEQFF
.,TRBV9,TRBJ1-2,15,.,TGTGCCAGCAGCGTAAATCTGGAGACTAACTATGGCTACACCTTC,CASSVNLETNYGYTF
.,TRBV14,TRBJ2-7,17,TRBD1,TGTGCCAGCAGCCAAGTCTCAGGTGCAGGGGGCTTAGTCGAGCAGTACTTC,CASSQVSGAGGLVEQYF
few,TRBV14,TRBJ2-7,15,.,TGTGCCAGCAGCCCCTTCGGCAGGGGAAACGACGAGCAGTACTTC,CASSPFGRGNDEQYF
.,TRBV4-2,TRBJ2-2,16,TRBD1,TGTGCCAGCAGAGAAAGAGGGGGCACCAACACCGGGGAGCTGTTTTTT,CASRERGGTNTGELFF
few,TRBV7-2,TRBJ2-7,13,.,TGTGCCAGCAGCTTAACCGCAGCGAGCGAGCAGTACTTC,CASSLTAASEQYF
few,TRBV5-4,TRBJ2-7,15,TRBD2,TGTGCCAGCAGCCTAGCGGGAGGGTCCCGCAACCAGCAGTACTTC,CASSLAGGSRNQQYF
.,TRBV7-6,TRBJ2-2,16,TRBD1,TGTGCCAGCAGCTTAGGACAGGGGATGGCCACCGGGGAGCTGTTTTTT,CASSLGQGMATGELFF
.,TRBV25-1,TRBJ2-3,17,TRBD2,TGTGCCAGCAGTGAATCGTTTAGCGGGAGCGGGTTAGATACGCAGTATTTT,CASSESFSGSGLDTQYF
few,TRBV14,TRBJ2-1,15,TRBD2,TGTGCCAGCAGCCATATGGGACTACCCAACAATGAGCAGTTCTTC,CASSHMGLPNNEQFF
.,TRBV10-3,TRBJ2-3,11,.,TGTGCCATCGAGTTCACAGATACGCAGTATTTT,CAIEFTDTQYF
.,TRBV29-1,TRBJ2-1,14,TRBD2,TGCAGCGTTTTGGGACTAGCGGGAGATAGTGAGCAGTTCTTC,CSVLGLAGDSEQFF
.,TRBV18,TRBJ1-1,13,TRBD1,TGTGCCAGCCGCCGCAGGGGGGACACTGAAGCTTTCTTT,CASRRRGDTEAFF
few,TRBV9,TRBJ2-3,19,TRBD2,TGTGCCAGCAGCGTTAACTCACTAGCGACGGGTGTAAGCACAGATACGCAGTATTTT,CASSVNSLATGVSTDTQYF